This is a list of T cell receptor beta chains from one sample in a study of T cell repertoires in aging, cancer and after chemotherapy. Each CDR3 protein is one row after TCRdb ran MiXCR on the multiplex PCR reads. The repertoire includes more than 2,000 distinct CDR3 sequences, 25% to 30% of them detected once, and roughly 7.1% sits in the top ten. The specimen was blood. Receptors originate from a human donor with a solid tumor. The CDR3 runs from the conserved cysteine through the conserved F or W. D genes are given only for firm matches. Size values are once, few and many counts, or a class for expanded clones, and some rows have none.

j_call	d_call	clone_size	v_call	cdr3_nt	cdr3_aa
TRBJ2-1	TRBD1	large	TRBV6-6	TGTGCCAGCAGTTCCGGGACAGGAGCCTACAATGAGCAGTTCTTC	CASSSGTGAYNEQFF
TRBJ1-5	TRBD1	few	TRBV5-5	TGTGCCAGCAGCTTGGGAATAGCAGGGGGGCTCCATCAGCCCCAGCATTTT	CASSLGIAGGLHQPQHF
TRBJ2-1	TRBD2	medium-sized	TRBV5-6	TGTGCCAGCAGCTCGGGGGGGAGCTCCTACAATGAGCAGTTCTTC	CASSSGGSSYNEQFF
TRBJ1-5	TRBD1	.	TRBV20-1	TGCAGTGCTAGAGTGACAGGGCGACAGCCCCAGCATTTT	CSARVTGRQPQHF
TRBJ2-1	.	.	TRBV18	TGTGCCAGCTCACCACGCAGTCCTGGGAATGAGCAGTTCTTC	CASSPRSPGNEQFF
TRBJ1-1	.	medium-sized	TRBV6-5	TGTGCCAGCAGTACCGGGCCGAACACTGAAGCTTTCTTT	CASSTGPNTEAFF
TRBJ1-2	.	.	TRBV5-4	TGTGCCAGCAGCGAATACAGGTGGGAGGACTATGGCTACACCTTC	CASSEYRWEDYGYTF
TRBJ2-7	TRBD1	.	TRBV6-1	TGTGCCAGCAGTGAAAAGAGGACAGGGACCTACGAGCAGTACTTC	CASSEKRTGTYEQYF
TRBJ2-3	TRBD1	medium-sized	TRBV10-3	TGTGCCATAGCCCAGGGGGTGCAGGGCACAGATACGCAGTATTTT	CAIAQGVQGTDTQYF
TRBJ2-7	.	.	TRBV5-5	TGTGCCAGCAGCTCCCAGGGAGACTACGAGCAGTACTTC	CASSSQGDYEQYF
TRBJ1-1	.	medium-sized	TRBV6-5	TGTGCCAGCAGTTACTCTAGAGGTGAAGCTTTCTTT	CASSYSRGEAFF
TRBJ1-1	.	.	TRBV11-2	TGTGCCAGCAGCCTGGGGGAAGCGAACACTGAAGCTTTCTTT	CASSLGEANTEAFF
TRBJ1-5	.	few	TRBV5-4	TGTGCCAGCAGCTTGGGAGGGGTCAATCAGCCCCAGCATTTT	CASSLGGVNQPQHF
TRBJ2-7	.	medium-sized	TRBV6-6	TGTGCCAGCAGTTTCGGGCCAGTCTCCTACGAGCAGTACTTC	CASSFGPVSYEQYF
TRBJ1-5	TRBD1	medium-sized	TRBV19	TGTGCCAGTAGTCCGGGGGACAGTCGCAATCAGCCCCAGCATTTT	CASSPGDSRNQPQHF
TRBJ1-2	.	.	TRBV12-3/TRBV12-4	TGTGCCAGCAGGGGGTCCGGGACACACTCCTATGGCTACACCTTC	CASRGSGTHSYGYTF
TRBJ1-5	.	.	TRBV28	TGTGCCAGCAGCTCCAGGGACAATCAGCCCCAGCATTTT	CASSSRDNQPQHF
TRBJ2-1	.	.	TRBV4-2	TGTGCCAGCAGCCAAGTGGGGGCGTCCTCGGATGAGCAGTTCTTC	CASSQVGASSDEQFF
TRBJ2-2	.	.	TRBV12-3/TRBV12-4	TGTGCCAGCGGCCCCACAGGAAATTCCGGGGAGCTGTTTTTT	CASGPTGNSGELFF
TRBJ2-1	.	.	TRBV28	TGTGCCAGCAGTAACCCGGGGGCCACCGTCGGTGAGCAGTTCTTC	CASSNPGATVGEQFF
TRBJ1-1	.	few	TRBV5-4	TGTGCCAGCAGCCCCCGGTGGGGTGATACTGAAGCTTTCTTT	CASSPRWGDTEAFF
TRBJ1-1	.	.	TRBV5-1	TGCGCCAGCAGCAGGCGGGCACTTAATTCCGTGAACACTGAAGCTTTCTTT	CASSRRALNSVNTEAFF
TRBJ1-1	.	.	TRBV5-5	TGTGCCAGCAGCTTAGGGAGGGGGGCCACTGAAGCTTTCTTT	CASSLGRGATEAFF
TRBJ2-7	TRBD2	.	TRBV10-2	TGCGCCAGCAGTGCCGGGACTAGCGGGAGGGCTGGAGAGCAGTACTTC	CASSAGTSGRAGEQYF
TRBJ1-6	.	.	TRBV27	TGTGCCAGCAGAAGGAGGGAACTAAGAAATTCACCCCTCCACTTT	CASRRRELRNSPLHF
TRBJ1-1	.	medium-sized	TRBV6-6	TGTGCCAGCAGGCAAGACAGAGCTAACACTGAAGCTTTCTTT	CASRQDRANTEAFF
TRBJ2-4	.	medium-sized	TRBV5-6	TGTGCCAGCGGGACCCCCGTAGCCAAAAACATTCAGTACTTC	CASGTPVAKNIQYF
TRBJ1-3	TRBD1	few	TRBV19	TGTGCCAGTAGTCCGGGACAGGGGTACTCTGGAAACACCATATATTTT	CASSPGQGYSGNTIYF
TRBJ2-1	.	.	TRBV7-9	TGTGCCAGCAGCCCCGGGGGGCAATTAGTCCGTGAGCAGTTCTTC	CASSPGGQLVREQFF
TRBJ1-1	.	.	TRBV7-2	TGTGCCAGCAGCTTATCAGCCAGGACCACTGAAGCTTTCTTT	CASSLSARTTEAFF
TRBJ1-3	.	medium-sized	TRBV15	TGTGCCACCAGCAACACCACACTCCGGGACCGAAACACCATATATTTT	CATSNTTLRDRNTIYF
TRBJ1-1	.	.	TRBV12-3/TRBV12-4	TGTGCCAGCAGTATCTCTTGGAACACTGAAGCTTTCTTT	CASSISWNTEAFF
TRBJ1-1	.	.	TRBV6-5	TGTGCCATCAGTGAGTCGATCGGGATGAACACTAAAGCTTTCTTT	CAISESIGMNTKAFF
TRBJ2-7	TRBD1	.	TRBV10-3	TGTGCCATCAGTGCCCCGATGGAGGGACAGGGGAGGTACGAGCAGTACTTC	CAISAPMEGQGRYEQYF
TRBJ2-7	.	medium-sized	TRBV30	TGTGCCTGGAGAGAAAAAGGGGTGATGATTGAGCAGTACTTC	CAWREKGVMIEQYF
TRBJ2-2	.	medium-sized	TRBV6-1	TGTGCCAGCAAAGGGACACAAGTCACCGGGGAGCTGTTTTTT	CASKGTQVTGELFF
TRBJ1-2	.	medium-sized	TRBV5-5	TGTGCCAGCAGCTTGCTTCGGACTACTGGCTACACCTTC	CASSLLRTTGYTF
TRBJ2-2	.	large	TRBV7-6	TGTGCCAGCGCCCGGCGGAACCCCGGGGAGCTGTTTTTT	CASARRNPGELFF
TRBJ2-7	TRBD1	large	TRBV30	TGTGCCTGGGCTATATCCTACGGACAGGGGGTCTACGAGCAGTACTTC	CAWAISYGQGVYEQYF
TRBJ1-3	.	.	TRBV20-1	TGCAGTGCTCGCCTGAGCGGCTCTGGAAACACCATATATTTT	CSARLSGSGNTIYF
TRBJ2-1	TRBD2	.	TRBV6-2/TRBV6-3	TGTGCCAGCACCCTCCTAGCGGGAGGAAACAATGAGCAGTTCTTC	CASTLLAGGNNEQFF
TRBJ2-7	.	.	TRBV18	TGTGCCAGCTCGCCTCTTCCAGGGGGAGGGTACGAGCAGTACTTC	CASSPLPGGGYEQYF
TRBJ1-2	.	large	TRBV15	TGTGCCACCAGCAGTCGGAGGGGGGGAGGCTACACCTTC	CATSSRRGGGYTF
TRBJ2-7	.	.	TRBV6-2/TRBV6-3	TGTGTTAGCAATTTATCCCGGGGTAGCGGTGGCCGACCGGGCTACGAGCAGTACTTC	CVSNLSRGSGGRPGYEQYF
TRBJ2-3	.	.	TRBV20-1	TGCAGTGCTAGAGTAGCGCGGAAAGGCACAGATACGCAGTATTTT	CSARVARKGTDTQYF
TRBJ1-1	.	.	TRBV20-1	TGCAGTGCTAGAGATCCACAGACAGTCGGAGCTTTCTTT	CSARDPQTVGAFF
TRBJ2-5	.	.	TRBV5-1	TGCGCCAGCAGCTTGTTACCAGGGGATGAGACCCAGTACTTC	CASSLLPGDETQYF